The 21 T cell receptor beta chains given below trace back to one sample, sequenced in a study of monozygotic twins with inflammatory bowel disease. TCRdb reanalyzed the 5' RACE reads, giving one entry per CDR3 protein sequence and no DNA. Seen in this sample are 300,000 to 350,000 distinct CDR3 sequences; the ten most common clones hold over 2%. The sequencing input was blood. These receptors originate from a human donor with ulcerative colitis or Crohn's disease, or a healthy co-twin of an affected twin (not recorded which).

The chain uses TRBV25-1 and TRBJ2-1; TCRdb outputs TRBD1, but without DNA this stays unchecked. This CDR3 has 16 amino acids. Germline V gene lookup returns CDR1 MGHDK and CDR2 SYGVNS. The CDR3 reads CASSGGGPFSYNEQFF.

The chain uses TRBV5-6 and TRBJ2-1. This CDR3 is built from 13 residues. From germline, CDR1 is SGHDT and CDR2 YYEEEE. This CDR3 is CASSLALYNEQFF.

The CDR3 sequence: CASIRGAGFDEQYF. The J gene is TRBJ2-7, the V gene TRBV5-6; TCRdb's assignment of TRBD1 cannot be checked, as there is no DNA. CDR1 and CDR2 (germline): SGHDT, YYEEEE. The length of the CDR3 is 14 residues. The whole variable domain, remainder taken from reference TRBV5-6 and TRBJ2-7, is DAGVTQSPTHLIKTRGQQVTLRCSPKSGHDTVSWYQQALGQGPQFIFQYYEEEERQRGNFPDRFSGHQFPNYSSELNVNALLLGDSALYLCASIRGAGFDEQYFGPGTRLTVT.

The chain carries TRBV20-1 and TRBJ2-3; TCRdb lists TRBD2, though no DNA is available to test this call. Germline assignment: CDR1 DFQATT and CDR2 SNEGSKA (reference sequence). The CDR3 extends over 15 amino acids. This CDR3 is CSGGLAGGLWYTQYF.

The CDR3 here is CSARLAETQYF. The V call is TRBV20-1, the J call TRBJ2-5; TCRdb lists TRBD2, though no DNA is available to test this call. The CDR3 has 11 residues. CDR1 DFQATT and CDR2 SNEGSKA come from the germline V gene (reference sequence).

The rearrangement uses TRBV7-2 and TRBJ2-1; as DNA is missing, the TRBD2 call by TCRdb cannot be tested. The V gene's germline CDR1 is SGHTA and CDR2 FQGNSA. The CDR3 covers 15 residues. CDR3 residues: CASSLGGGGYNEQFF. Filled out from reference TRBV7-2 and TRBJ2-1, the complete variable domain reads GAGVSQSPSNKVTEKGKDVELRCDPISGHTALYWYRQSLGQGLEFLIYFQGNSAPDKSGLPSDRFSAERTGGSVSTLTIQRTQQEDSAVYLCASSLGGGGYNEQFFGPGTRLTVL.

The chain joins TRBV29-1 to TRBJ2-1; the TCRdb D gene call, TRBD2, has no DNA to confirm it. The CDR3 totals 19 residues. CDR1 and CDR2 (germline): SQVTM, ANQGSEA. CDR3 residues: CSVIYGTNGQRGRYNEQFF.

This chain links TRBV5-1 with TRBJ2-3; TCRdb picks TRBD2, but there is no DNA to check that call. Germline loops: CDR1 SGHRS, CDR2 YFSETQ. CDR3 length: 15 amino acids. The CDR3 loop reads CASSLGTSTTDTQYF.

The chain links TRBV30 to TRBJ2-3; TCRdb picks TRBD2, but there is no DNA to check that call. Germline V CDR1 and CDR2: GTSNPN, SVGIG (reference sequence). The CDR3 contains 12 residues. This CDR3 is CAWRPRAGTQYF.

This chain links TRBV18 with TRBJ2-3; TCRdb calls TRBD1, which cannot be checked without DNA. In germline, CDR1 is KGHSH, CDR2 LQKENI. This CDR3 has 16 amino acids. Here the CDR3 reads CASSTTAGSNTDTQYF.

The chain carries TRBV7-2 and TRBJ2-1; the TRBD1 assignment by TCRdb is unverifiable without DNA. The CDR3 is made up of 13 amino acids. Germline CDR1 reads SGHTA; CDR2 reads FQGNSA. CDR3 residues: CASRTGEFNEQFF.

The rearrangement uses TRBV28 and TRBJ2-2; TCRdb returns TRBD1, unconfirmable since there is no DNA. This CDR3 comprises 15 residues. Germline V gene lookup returns CDR1 MDHEN and CDR2 SYDVKM. CDR3 residues: CASRPQGGITGELFF. Looking up the rest from reference TRBV28 and TRBJ2-2 gives the full variable domain: DVKVTQSSRYLVKRTGEKVFLECVQDMDHENMFWYRQDPGLGLRLIYFSYDVKMKEKGDIPEGYSVSREKKERFSLILESASTNQTSMYLCASRPQGGITGELFFGEGSRLTVL.

The rearrangement joins TRBV27 to TRBJ1-2. CDR3 length equals 13 residues. Looked up from germline, CDR1 is MNHEY and CDR2 is SMNVEV (reference sequence). The CDR3 sequence is CASSFSENYGYTF.

The chain joins TRBV12-3 or TRBV12-4 to TRBJ2-1; TCRdb gives TRBD2 as the D gene, but with no DNA this cannot be confirmed. The CDR3 contains 15 residues. CDR3: CASSPPRLALNEQFF.

The chain combines TRBV29-1 with TRBJ2-3; TCRdb's D call, TRBD2, is unchecked because there is no DNA. The germline gives CDR1 SQVTM, CDR2 ANQGSEA. The CDR3 contains 12 residues. CDR3 protein: CSAASGTDTQYF.

The V call is TRBV2, the J call TRBJ1-5; as DNA is missing, the TRBD1 call by TCRdb cannot be tested. The V gene's germline CDR1 is SNHLY and CDR2 FYNNEI. The CDR3 consists of 14 residues. The CDR3 here is CASSEETGNQPQHF.

J is TRBJ2-3 and V is TRBV9. The germline CDR1 and CDR2 sequences are SGDLS and YYNGEE. CDR3 length: 16 residues. CDR3 sequence reads: CASTQDPEKDADTQYF.

The chain joins TRBV20-1 to TRBJ2-7; as DNA is missing, the TRBD2 call by TCRdb cannot be tested. CDR1 and CDR2 (germline): DFQATT, SNEGSKA (reference sequence). The CDR3 length is 15 residues. Here the CDR3 reads CSGNGLAELPYEQYF.

The chain links TRBV7-2 to TRBJ2-1; TCRdb's D call of TRBD2 is untestable without DNA. Germline assignment: CDR1 SGHTA and CDR2 FQGNSA. This CDR3 is 13 amino acids long. The chain's CDR3 is CASSPNSGGKQFF.

The chain links TRBV7-9 to TRBJ2-7; the TRBD1 assignment by TCRdb is unverifiable without DNA. The CDR3 runs to 16 residues. Germline values: CDR1 SEHNR, CDR2 FQNEAQ (reference sequence). The chain's CDR3 is CASSSWDAGHVYEQYF. Variable domain in full (rest from reference TRBV7-9 and TRBJ2-7): DTGVSQNPRHKITKRGQNVTFRCDPISEHNRLYWYRQTLGQGPEFLTYFQNEAQLEKSRLLSDRFSAERPKGSFSTLEIQRTEQGDSAMYLCASSSWDAGHVYEQYFGPGTRLTVT.

The chain carries TRBV9 and TRBJ2-7. Germline-derived CDR1 and CDR2 are SGDLS and YYNGEE. The length of the CDR3 is 14 residues. Here the CDR3 reads CASSVARQSYEQYF.